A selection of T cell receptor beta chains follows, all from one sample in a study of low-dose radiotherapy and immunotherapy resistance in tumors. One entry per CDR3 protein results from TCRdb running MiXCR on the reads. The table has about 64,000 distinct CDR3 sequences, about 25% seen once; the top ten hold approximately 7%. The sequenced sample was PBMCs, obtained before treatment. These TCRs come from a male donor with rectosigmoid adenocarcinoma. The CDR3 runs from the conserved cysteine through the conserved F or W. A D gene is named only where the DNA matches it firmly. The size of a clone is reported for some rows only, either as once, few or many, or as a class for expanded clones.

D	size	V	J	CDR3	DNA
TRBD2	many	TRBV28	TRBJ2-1	CASSSGLADSEQFF	TGTGCCAGCAGTTCGGGACTAGCGGACTCTGAGCAGTTCTTC
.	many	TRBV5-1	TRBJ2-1	CASSSAGHYNEQFF	TGCGCCAGCAGCTCTGCAGGTCACTACAATGAGCAGTTCTTC
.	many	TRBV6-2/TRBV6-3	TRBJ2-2	CASSYWGTGELFF	TGTGCCAGCAGTTACTGGGGGACCGGGGAGCTGTTTTTT
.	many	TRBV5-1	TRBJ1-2	CASSARDRGGYTF	TGCGCCAGCAGCGCCCGGGACCGGGGAGGCTACACCTTC
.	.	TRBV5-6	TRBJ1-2	CASSVVTGSEGYTF	TGTGCCAGCAGCGTCGTAACAGGGTCGGAAGGCTACACCTTC
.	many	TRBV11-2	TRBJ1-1	CASSRFQGSEAFF	TGTGCCAGCAGCCGATTTCAGGGGAGTGAAGCTTTCTTT
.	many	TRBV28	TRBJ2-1	CASNLGLAPEQFF	TGTGCCAGCAACCTAGGACTGGCCCCGGAGCAGTTCTTC
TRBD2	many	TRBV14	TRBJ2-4	CASSRVAGGAKNIQYF	TGTGCCAGCAGCCGTGTAGCGGGGGGAGCCAAAAACATTCAGTACTTC
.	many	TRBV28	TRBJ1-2	CASRQPMGANYGYTF	TGTGCCAGCAGGCAACCTATGGGGGCCAACTATGGCTACACCTTC
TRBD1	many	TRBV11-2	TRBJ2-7	CASSPTGAHEQYF	TGTGCCAGCAGCCCGACAGGGGCCCACGAGCAGTACTTC
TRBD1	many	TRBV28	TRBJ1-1	CASSRQGAGTEAFF	TGTGCCAGCAGTAGACAGGGGGCGGGCACTGAAGCTTTCTTT
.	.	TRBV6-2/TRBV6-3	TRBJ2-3	CASSTPRTQSTDTQYF	TGTGCCAGCAGTACCCCCCGGACACAAAGCACAGATACGCAGTATTTT
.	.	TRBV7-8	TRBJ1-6	CASSLGGGSPLHF	TGTGCCAGCAGCTTAGGCGGGGGTTCACCCCTCCACTTT
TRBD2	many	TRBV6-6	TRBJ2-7	CASSFPPQTSGGDEQYF	TGTGCCAGCAGTTTTCCCCCTCAGACTAGCGGGGGGGACGAGCAGTACTTC
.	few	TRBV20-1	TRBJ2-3	CSAPKMQGDTQYF	TGCAGTGCTCCTAAAATGCAGGGAGATACGCAGTATTTT
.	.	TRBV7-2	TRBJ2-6	CASSFTRVTGANVLTF	TGTGCCAGCAGCTTCACCAGGGTAACTGGGGCCAACGTCCTGACTTTC